The rows below give T cell receptor beta chains drawn from one sample of a study of lymphopenia after photon versus proton radiotherapy. Measured with immunoSEQ multiplex PCR; TCRdb has only the in-frame clones, and not every one. The sample holds about 65,000 clones, 80% to 90% seen once. The sample was peripheral blood, taken from a patient treated with proton-based radiotherapy. The receptors derive from an elderly man with esophageal cancer. Both conserved end residues are part of each CDR3. The D gene is left open where the match is weak. Clone size is given for some rows only: seen once, a few or many times, or a class if the clone is expanded.

clone_size	v_call	d_call	j_call	cdr3_nt	cdr3_aa
NA	TRBV5-1	NA	TRBJ1-1	TGCGCCAGCAGCCCCCGGACAAGTACGAACACTGAAGCTTTCTTT	CASSPRTSTNTEAFF
medium-sized	TRBV2	TRBD1	TRBJ1-1	TGTGCCAGCAGTGAGGCCTTAGGACAGGGCCATACCACTGAAGCTTTCTTT	CASSEALGQGHTTEAFF
few	TRBV29-1	TRBD2	TRBJ2-7	TGCAGCGTTGAGACTAGCGGTTACTACGAGCAGTACTTC	CSVETSGYYEQYF
NA	TRBV18	NA	TRBJ2-3	TGTGCCAGCTCACCCTTGGACCACACAGATACGCAGTATTTT	CASSPLDHTDTQYF
NA	TRBV6-5	NA	TRBJ1-5	TGTGCCAGCAGTTACGCCGGGGGGGGGCAGCCCCAGCATTTT	CASSYAGGGQPQHF
NA	TRBV19	NA	TRBJ1-5	TGTGCCAGTAGTATAGGGCCGGGTGCTCAGCCCCAGCATTTT	CASSIGPGAQPQHF
NA	TRBV7-8	NA	TRBJ1-1	TGTGCCAGCAGCTCCGGCCCCGGGGCTGAAGCTTTCTTT	CASSSGPGAEAFF
NA	TRBV2	NA	TRBJ2-1	TGTGCCAGCAGTGCAGAAGCGTACAATGAGCAGTTCTTC	CASSAEAYNEQFF
NA	TRBV7-8	NA	TRBJ2-2	TGTGCCAGCAGCTTAACAGGGTCCCTCACCGGGGAGCTGTTTTTT	CASSLTGSLTGELFF
NA	TRBV7-2	NA	TRBJ2-1	TGCGCCAGCAGCACCGGGACGCCCAAGCAGTTCTTC	CASSTGTPKQFF
NA	TRBV7-6	TRBD1	TRBJ2-2	TGTGCCAGCACACCCCGCCCCGGACAGGGGATTACCGGGGAGCTGTTTTTT	CASTPRPGQGITGELFF
once	TRBV5-4	NA	TRBJ1-4	TGTGCCAGCAGCTTGGTAGGGAATGAAAAACTGTTTTTT	CASSLVGNEKLFF
NA	TRBV7-2	NA	TRBJ2-7	TGTGCCAGCAGCTTAGGGGCCGGGTCAATATACGAGCAGTACTTC	CASSLGAGSIYEQYF
NA	TRBV5-6	NA	TRBJ2-1	TGTGCCAGCAGCTTGTCGGTGGCTAGCAATGAGCAGTTCTTC	CASSLSVASNEQFF
few	TRBV29-1	TRBD1	TRBJ1-1	TGCAGCGCCCAGGGGGTGCAGGCAACGGAGACTGAAGCTTTCTTT	CSAQGVQATETEAFF
NA	TRBV27	NA	TRBJ1-5	TGTGCCAGCAGTTCTCAGGGTTATCAGCCCCAGCATTTT	CASSSQGYQPQHF
NA	TRBV19	NA	TRBJ2-2	TGTGCCAGTAGTATCGGGGGTCGCACCGGGGAGCTGTTTTTT	CASSIGGRTGELFF
NA	TRBV10-1	NA	TRBJ2-1	TGCGCCACCATCAGGACCGGGACGCTCTACAATGAGCAGTTCTTC	CATIRTGTLYNEQFF
NA	TRBV9	NA	TRBJ2-5	TGTGCCAGCAGCGTAGATGGCGGAGGTCAAGAGACCCAGTACTTC	CASSVDGGGQETQYF
NA	TRBV6-1	NA	TRBJ2-3	TGTGCCAGCAGTCCATATAGGACACGGGATACGCAGTATTTT	CASSPYRTRDTQYF
NA	TRBV9	NA	TRBJ1-4	TGTGCCAGCAGCGTAGGGGCGGGGCCCAATGAAAAACTGTTTTTT	CASSVGAGPNEKLFF
NA	TRBV5-6	NA	TRBJ2-3	TGTGCCAGCAGCTTTTACGGGGCGCGAGATACGCAGTATTTT	CASSFYGARDTQYF
NA	TRBV6-5	NA	TRBJ2-2	TGTGCCAGCAGTTACGAGGGGCGAACCGGGGAGCTGTTTTTT	CASSYEGRTGELFF
NA	TRBV2	NA	TRBJ2-5	TGTGCCAGCAGTGTCGCAACTAGGGCAGAGACCCAGTACTTC	CASSVATRAETQYF
NA	TRBV11-3	TRBD1	TRBJ1-1	TGTGCCAGCAGCTCAGGGGGCGGTATGAACACTGAAGCTTTCTTT	CASSSGGGMNTEAFF
NA	TRBV11-2	NA	TRBJ2-1	TGTGCCAGCACCCAGTCCTGGTCGGGGGTCTCCTACAATGAGCAGTTCTTC	CASTQSWSGVSYNEQFF
NA	TRBV18	TRBD2	TRBJ2-5	TGTGCCAGCTCAGGCCGACTAGCGGGAGGGGAGACCCAGTACTTC	CASSGRLAGGETQYF
NA	TRBV7-9	TRBD1	TRBJ2-5	TGTGCCAGCAGCTTATCGACAGGGGCAGGAGAGACCCAGTACTTC	CASSLSTGAGETQYF
once	TRBV15	NA	TRBJ2-6	TGTGCCACCAGCAGAGATCCCGCGAGTGGGGCCAACGTCCTGACTTTC	CATSRDPASGANVLTF
once	TRBV5-4	TRBD1	TRBJ1-5	TGTGCCAGCAGTCGGGACAGGGGAGACCAGCCCCAGCATTTT	CASSRDRGDQPQHF
NA	TRBV18	NA	TRBJ2-1	TGTGCCAGCTCGCCAGGGCGGGCTAACAATGAGCAGTTCTTC	CASSPGRANNEQFF
NA	TRBV6-1	TRBD1	TRBJ1-1	TGTGCCAGCAGTAGTCAGGGGGTGGTTGCTGAAGCTTTCTTT	CASSSQGVVAEAFF
few	TRBV5-1	TRBD2	TRBJ2-2	TGCGCCAGCAGCTTAAACGTAGCGGGAGCCGGGGAGCTGTTTTTT	CASSLNVAGAGELFF
NA	TRBV14	NA	TRBJ1-5	TGTGCCAGCAGCCAAGATGAGGGTCAGCCCCAGCATTTT	CASSQDEGQPQHF
NA	TRBV18	NA	TRBJ1-1	TGTGCCAGCTCACCCCCGACAGGTATCTCCACTGAAGCTTTCTTT	CASSPPTGISTEAFF
NA	TRBV2	TRBD2	TRBJ2-3	TGTGCCAGCCTAAGGACTAGCGGGAGATTGACAGATACGCAGTATTTT	CASLRTSGRLTDTQYF
NA	TRBV5-5	NA	TRBJ1-1	TGTGCCAGCAGCTTGTGGCGGATAAACACTGAAGCTTTCTTT	CASSLWRINTEAFF
NA	TRBV12-5	TRBD1	TRBJ1-2	TGTGCTAGTGGTCTGGGACAGAACTATGGCTACACCTTC	CASGLGQNYGYTF
NA	TRBV28	NA	TRBJ2-7	TGTGCCAGCACTTTTGACGGGACCTACGAGCAGTACTTC	CASTFDGTYEQYF
NA	TRBV19	TRBD1	TRBJ2-4	TGTGCCAGTAGTAGCCAGGGGGCCGGAAACATTCAGTACTTC	CASSSQGAGNIQYF
NA	TRBV19	TRBD1	TRBJ1-2	TGTGCCAGTAGTATATCTCGGACAGGGGGCCATGGCTACACCTTC	CASSISRTGGHGYTF
NA	TRBV5-4	NA	TRBJ1-1	TGTGCCAGCAGCTTGGCCCCCGGCAGGGCGAACACTGAAGCTTTCTTT	CASSLAPGRANTEAFF
NA	TRBV4-3	TRBD1	TRBJ2-7	TGCGCCAGCAGCCAGAACTGGGGACAGTCCTACGAGCAGTACTTC	CASSQNWGQSYEQYF
NA	TRBV19	NA	TRBJ1-5	TGTGCCAGTACCATTAGTTACGGCAATCAGCCCCAGCATTTT	CASTISYGNQPQHF
NA	TRBV10-3	NA	TRBJ1-5	TGTGCCATCAGTGAAAATAATCAGCCCCAGCATTTT	CAISENNQPQHF
NA	TRBV6-6	NA	TRBJ1-1	TGTGCCAGCAGTTATAACGGGGTCGATCGGACTGAAGCTTTCTTT	CASSYNGVDRTEAFF
NA	TRBV5-8	NA	TRBJ2-7	TGTGCCAGCAGCTCGGGACCCGGTCGAGGCGAGCAGTACTTC	CASSSGPGRGEQYF
NA	TRBV6-6	NA	TRBJ1-5	TGTGCCAGCAGTTATTTTTATCCGACGCGGGATCAGCCCCAGCATTTT	CASSYFYPTRDQPQHF
NA	TRBV18	NA	TRBJ2-4	TGTGCCAGCTCACCATGGGAGGGGGCGAAAAACATTCAGTACTTC	CASSPWEGAKNIQYF
NA	TRBV19	NA	TRBJ2-3	TGTGCCAGTAGTATTATGACCACTCGGACAGATACGCAGTATTTT	CASSIMTTRTDTQYF
NA	TRBV11-2	NA	TRBJ2-7	TGTGCCAGCAGCTTAGGGTCGGCCCTGGGATCCTACGAGCAGTACTTC	CASSLGSALGSYEQYF
NA	TRBV2	NA	TRBJ2-4	TGTGCCAGCATGGGGTCAGCCAAAAACATTCAGTACTTC	CASMGSAKNIQYF
NA	TRBV6-5	NA	TRBJ2-6	TGTGCCAGCAGTTATGGGGTCCGCTCTGGGGCCAACGTCCTGACTTTC	CASSYGVRSGANVLTF
once	TRBV11-2	NA	TRBJ1-2	TGTGCCAGCAGCCGTAGTCGCCCCCCCTATGGCTACACCTTC	CASSRSRPPYGYTF
NA	TRBV7-2	NA	TRBJ2-7	TGTGCCAGCAGCTCCGACCTCGGGAACGAGCAGTACTTC	CASSSDLGNEQYF